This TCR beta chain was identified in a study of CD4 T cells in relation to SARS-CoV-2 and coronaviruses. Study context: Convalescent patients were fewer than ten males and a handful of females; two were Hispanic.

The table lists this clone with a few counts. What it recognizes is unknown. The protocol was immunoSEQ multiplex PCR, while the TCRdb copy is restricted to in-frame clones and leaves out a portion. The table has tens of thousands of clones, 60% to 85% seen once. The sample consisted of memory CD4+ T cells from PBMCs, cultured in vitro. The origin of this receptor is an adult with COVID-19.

CDR3 residues: CASSLAQTGGAYEQYF. The DNA of the CDR3 is TGTGCCAGCAGCTTAGCGCAGACAGGGGGAGCCTACGAGCAGTACTTC. V is TRBV7-2 and J is TRBJ2-7; 9 bases align to TRBD1. The CDR3 totals 16 residues. The ends lost 0 bases at V and 2 bases at J; junction bases unmatched: 5. The V gene's germline CDR1 is SGHTA and CDR2 FQGNSA.